This record looks at one T cell receptor beta chain sequence and its context. Its antigen is unidentified. V gave up 4 bases and J gave up 5 bases, with 15 bases separating them. The CDR3 has 15 residues. CDR1 and CDR2 (germline): SGHTS, YDEGEE. Donors underwent one heparinised blood draw, 95 to 150 mL on average. This sample was taken from a study of beta chain features in type 1 diabetes. Overall study: Examination covered almost 110,000,000 sorted cells spanning all samples.

Study-level results: In every one of the four CD4+ subsets, TCRB CDR3s were moderately but significantly shorter in Type 1 diabetes patients.

Reverse transcribing all isolated RNA meant expressed TCRB transcripts were sequenced. Produced via immunoSEQ multiplex PCR; TCRdb's table is partial and in-frame only. Here the sample spans approximately 60,000 clones, 40% to 65% being singletons. The sequencing sample was made of Tregs from blood. This chain uses TRBV5-8 with TRBJ1-4, with unresolved D. The TCR sequence derives from a woman between 40 and 55 years old with type 1 diabetes. CDR3 bases: TGTGCCAGCAGCCGAGCGGTGACACCAAATGAAAAACTGTTTTTT. It encodes CASSRAVTPNEKLFF.